The T cell receptor beta chain under discussion was sequenced for a study of blood T cells in healthy people across ages. With a J-beta primer mix and a sample-barcoded 5' primer, a second PCR ran roughly 6 to 11 cycles. One entry per CDR3 protein, called by TCRdb with MiXCR from the 5' RACE reads. The sample has about 1,400,000 distinct CDR3 sequences, 55% to 75% seen once. Looked up from germline, CDR1 is SEHNR and CDR2 is FQNEAQ (reference sequence). CDR3 length equals 15 residues. General observations from the study: More naive CD4+ cells and higher diversity marked long-lived donors relative to aged donors.

About 10 milliliters of peripheral blood were drawn from each donor into EDTA-treated tubes. In regard to this clonotype: What it binds is not known. This clone may be a read error of a much larger clone one base away.

The TCR sequence derives from a man aged 18 to 29 in good health. This chain uses TRBV7-9 with TRBJ2-3, with 10 bases fitting TRBD1. The sample comprised blood. The CDR3 reads CASSKDRGHTDMQYF. The CDR3 DNA sequence: TGTGCCAGCAGCAAAGACAGGGGGCACACAGATATGCAGTATTTT.